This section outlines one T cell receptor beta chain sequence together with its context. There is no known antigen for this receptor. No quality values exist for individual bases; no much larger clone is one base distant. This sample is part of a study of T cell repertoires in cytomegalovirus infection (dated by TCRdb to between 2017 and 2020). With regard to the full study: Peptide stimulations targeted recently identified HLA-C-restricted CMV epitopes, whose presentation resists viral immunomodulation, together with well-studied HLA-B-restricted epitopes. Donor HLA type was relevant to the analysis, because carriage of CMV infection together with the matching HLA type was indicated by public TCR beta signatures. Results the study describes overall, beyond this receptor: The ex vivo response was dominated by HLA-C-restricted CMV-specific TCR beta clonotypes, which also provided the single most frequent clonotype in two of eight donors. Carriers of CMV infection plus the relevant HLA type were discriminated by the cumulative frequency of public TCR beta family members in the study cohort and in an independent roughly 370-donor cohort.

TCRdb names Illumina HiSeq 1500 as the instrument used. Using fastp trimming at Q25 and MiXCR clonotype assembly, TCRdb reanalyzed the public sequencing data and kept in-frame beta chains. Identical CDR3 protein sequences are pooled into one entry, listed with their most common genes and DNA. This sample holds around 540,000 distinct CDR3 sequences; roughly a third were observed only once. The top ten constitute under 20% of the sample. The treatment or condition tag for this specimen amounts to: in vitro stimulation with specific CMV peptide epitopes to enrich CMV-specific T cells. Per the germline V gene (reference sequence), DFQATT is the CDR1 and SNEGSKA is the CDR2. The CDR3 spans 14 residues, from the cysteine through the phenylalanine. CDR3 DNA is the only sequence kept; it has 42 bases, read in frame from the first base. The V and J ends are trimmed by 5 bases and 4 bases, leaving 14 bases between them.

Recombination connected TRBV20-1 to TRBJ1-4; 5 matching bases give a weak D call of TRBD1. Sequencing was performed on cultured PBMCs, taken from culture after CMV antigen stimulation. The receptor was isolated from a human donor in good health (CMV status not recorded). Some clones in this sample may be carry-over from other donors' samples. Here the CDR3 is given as CSALDTGLNEKLFF. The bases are TGCAGTGCTCTGGACACTGGTCTTAATGAAAAACTGTTTTTT.